The source of this T cell receptor (beta chain) is a study of T cell responses to AZD1222 COVID-19 vaccine. V was clipped by 6 bases and J by 4 bases; unmatched bases: 8. This CDR3 contains 15 residues. Germline V gene sequence: CDR1 MNHNY, CDR2 SVGAGI (reference sequence). General observations from the study: The donors showed a predominance of white British ancestry and of females, with possible underestimation of clonal diversity.

A word on this clone: The antigen is undetermined.

Profiling relied on immunoSEQ multiplex PCR, and the TCRdb table lists in-frame clones only, not all of them. This table has about 120,000 clones, roughly 90% appearing once. The material sequenced was peripheral blood, taken on day 0 of AZD1222 vaccination. V is TRBV6-6 and J is TRBJ1-2, with 10 bases aligning to TRBD1. The TCR comes from an adult in good health. The CDR3 DNA reads as TGTGCCAGCAGAAATACCGGGACAGGGGCCTATGGCTACACCTTC. It codes for CASRNTGTGAYGYTF.